This section outlines one T cell receptor (beta chain) sequence together with its context. Its antigen is still unknown. The CDR3 has 15 amino acids. Trimming removed 6 bases from V and 0 bases from J; junction bases left unmatched: 8. Germline V gene lookup returns CDR1 DFQATT and CDR2 SNEGSKA (reference sequence). Sequencing of cultured CD4+ T cell DNA used the Oncomine TCR Beta short-read assay. TCRdb analysed the PCR reads with MiXCR anew, one entry per CDR3 protein. The table includes roughly 12,000 distinct CDR3 sequences, roughly 53% detected once. The sample originates from a study of vaccination and CD4 T cells after COVID-19. The treatment denotes: roughly 10-day PBMC culture with coronavirus spike peptide pools or control peptides (ViraFEST assay). ViraFEST expanded antigen-specific T cells with peptide pools, then sequenced TCRs.

This TCR was recovered from a human donor who had recovered from COVID-19. Sequenced material: CD4+ T cells from blood, cultured in vitro. The chain carries TRBV20-1 and TRBJ2-4; TRBD1 aligns across 7 bases. CDR3 coding DNA: TGCAGTGCCCGCCAGGGGGAGCTAGCCAAAAACATTCAGTACTTC. Its translation is CSARQGELAKNIQYF.